This T cell receptor (beta chain) was found in a study of cytomegalovirus exposure and HLA in healthy donors. This CDR3 is 11 amino acids long. V lost 3 bases and J lost 8, with 10 bases in between. Germline V gene data show CDR1 as GTSNPN and CDR2 as SVGIG (reference sequence). Remarks on this clone: Its antigen remains unidentified.

Study results and limitations: Some TCR beta chains (164 of them) were listed as cytomegalovirus-associated. A few of the chains that were CMV-associated were confirmed in vitro to be specific for CMV antigens. Among TCR sequences, most were rare, though some public TCRs appeared in many donors. Later, an analysis found that TCR clusters from the first cohort tended to co-occur in the 120 or so validation repertoires.

The method was immunoSEQ multiplex PCR; TCRdb's version includes in-frame clones alone and lacks a portion of them. This sample has 89,000 or so clones, with approximately 95% found just once. The sample taken for sequencing was PBMCs. This TCR was recovered from a woman in her twenties or thirties in good health and CMV-seropositive. The J gene is TRBJ1-2, the V gene TRBV30; D gene unclear. The CDR3 nucleotides read TGTGCCTGGAGCACTCCTGCGGGCTACACCTTC. Protein: CAWSTPAGYTF.